This TCR beta chain was captured in a study of blood T cell repertoires in COVID-19. CDR1 is KGHSH, CDR2 LQKENI, per germline. Trimming took 5 bases from V and 2 from J, leaving 15 bases between them. CDR3 length equals 15 residues. Some clones are missing from TCRdb's copy, which holds only in-frame ones; the method was immunoSEQ multiplex PCR. The table lists roughly 330,000 clones, roughly 86% of them singletons, with roughly 5% in the top ten. Participant ages covered roughly 18 to 89 years across 24 US areas. Recovered status applied to Cohort 3 donors who had two consecutive negative PCRs. It also applied to those with clearance or with symptom resolution.

The chain combines TRBV18 with TRBJ2-5; perhaps TRBD2 as D (6 bases). What was sequenced was PBMCs or T cells enriched from blood (not recorded which). This sequence was found in a woman aged 25 to 39 who had recovered from COVID-19. The CDR3 DNA reads as TGTGCCAGCTCAATCCGGGGGTCGATACAAGAGACCCAGTACTTC. This sequence encodes CASSIRGSIQETQYF.